These T cell receptor beta chains were read from a single sample in a study of blood T cell repertoires in COVID-19. Clones were read by immunoSEQ multiplex PCR, and TCRdb kept only the in-frame ones, dropping some. The data contain 81,000 or so clones, 89% of them seen just once; the ten biggest clones take up roughly an eighth. The material sequenced was peripheral blood. These receptors originate from a man between 65 and 85 years old with active or convalescent COVID-19. CDR3s include the opening cysteine and the closing phenylalanine or tryptophan. Each record gives: D gene, clone size, J gene, V gene, CDR3 DNA, CDR3 protein. D genes are given only for firm matches. Not all rows give a size; the values are once, few, many and, for expanded clones, a class.

D gene: -; clone size: -; J gene: TRBJ2-2; V gene: TRBV9; CDR3 DNA: TGTGCCAGCACCCGGACAGCCACCGGGGAGCTGTTTTTT; CDR3 protein: CASTRTATGELFF
D gene: -; clone size: -; J gene: TRBJ1-2; V gene: TRBV29-1; CDR3 DNA: TGCACCCTATGGACAGATTCCTATGGCTACACCTTC; CDR3 protein: CTLWTDSYGYTF
D gene: -; clone size: -; J gene: TRBJ1-2; V gene: TRBV19; CDR3 DNA: TGTGCCAGCGGGCGGGGTTTTTCGGCTAACTATGGCTACACCTTC; CDR3 protein: CASGRGFSANYGYTF
D gene: TRBD1; clone size: -; J gene: TRBJ1-1; V gene: TRBV14; CDR3 DNA: TGTGCCAGCAGCCCCCACAGGGGTACTGAAGCTTTCTTT; CDR3 protein: CASSPHRGTEAFF
D gene: TRBD2; clone size: -; J gene: TRBJ2-3; V gene: TRBV11-2; CDR3 DNA: TGTGCCAGCAGCTTAAGGAGGGCTAGCGGGGGGGCGTTAGATACGCAGTATTTT; CDR3 protein: CASSLRRASGGALDTQYF
D gene: TRBD1; clone size: -; J gene: TRBJ2-1; V gene: TRBV2; CDR3 DNA: TGTGCCAGCAGTAAGAATCCACAGGGGCGAAGTTACAATGAGCAGTTCTTC; CDR3 protein: CASSKNPQGRSYNEQFF
D gene: -; clone size: -; J gene: TRBJ2-7; V gene: TRBV18; CDR3 DNA: TGTGCCAGCTCACCGGGAGGTGGATCCTACGAGCAGTACTTC; CDR3 protein: CASSPGGGSYEQYF
D gene: -; clone size: -; J gene: TRBJ1-4; V gene: TRBV13; CDR3 DNA: TGTGCCAGCAGCTTGGGGAGGGGTGAGGAAAAACTGTTTTTT; CDR3 protein: CASSLGRGEEKLFF
D gene: -; clone size: once; J gene: TRBJ1-1; V gene: TRBV29-1; CDR3 DNA: TGCAGCGGCCTGCAGGGGTCCACACAAGCTTTCTTT; CDR3 protein: CSGLQGSTQAFF
D gene: -; clone size: -; J gene: TRBJ1-4; V gene: TRBV6-5; CDR3 DNA: TGTGCCAGCAGCTACTCGATGGGGGAGGGAAAACTGTTTTTT; CDR3 protein: CASSYSMGEGKLFF
D gene: -; clone size: -; J gene: TRBJ1-6; V gene: TRBV21-1; CDR3 DNA: TGTGCCAGCAGCAAACCGGGAGAGATTCCTCTAAAAAGACCCCTCCACTTT; CDR3 protein: CASSKPGEIPLKRPLHF
D gene: -; clone size: -; J gene: TRBJ2-7; V gene: TRBV6-2/TRBV6-3; CDR3 DNA: TGTGCCAGCAGTAGGGGTACAGGGACCTACGAGCAGTACTTC; CDR3 protein: CASSRGTGTYEQYF
D gene: -; clone size: once; J gene: TRBJ1-2; V gene: TRBV18; CDR3 DNA: TGTGCCAGCTCACCGACAGATAACTATGGCTACACCTTC; CDR3 protein: CASSPTDNYGYTF
D gene: -; clone size: -; J gene: TRBJ2-2; V gene: TRBV4-3; CDR3 DNA: TGCGCCAGCAGCTTAGGGAGCGGGGAGCTGTTTTTT; CDR3 protein: CASSLGSGELFF
D gene: -; clone size: -; J gene: TRBJ1-6; V gene: TRBV28; CDR3 DNA: TGTGCCAGCAGTATACTCCAGGGGTATAATTCACCCCTCCACTTT; CDR3 protein: CASSILQGYNSPLHF
D gene: -; clone size: once; J gene: TRBJ1-1; V gene: TRBV6-5; CDR3 DNA: TGTGCCAGCAGTTTAGGAGGGCACACTGAAGCTTTCTTT; CDR3 protein: CASSLGGHTEAFF
D gene: -; clone size: -; J gene: TRBJ2-1; V gene: TRBV7-9; CDR3 DNA: TGTGCCAGCAGCGGGGCCAAGCAGTTCTTC; CDR3 protein: CASSGAKQFF
D gene: -; clone size: few; J gene: TRBJ1-3; V gene: TRBV18; CDR3 DNA: TGTGCCAGCTCACCGCCCAGTGGAAACACCATATATTTT; CDR3 protein: CASSPPSGNTIYF
D gene: TRBD1; clone size: once; J gene: TRBJ1-1; V gene: TRBV28; CDR3 DNA: TGTGCCAGCTTTTCGCACGGGACAGAGAACACTGAAGCTTTCTTT; CDR3 protein: CASFSHGTENTEAFF
D gene: -; clone size: -; J gene: TRBJ2-7; V gene: TRBV27; CDR3 DNA: TGTGCCAGCAGTTTATCAGTGGACAGCAAGGGGGAGCAGTACTTC; CDR3 protein: CASSLSVDSKGEQYF
D gene: TRBD1; clone size: -; J gene: TRBJ1-6; V gene: TRBV5-4; CDR3 DNA: TGTGCCAGCAGCCCTGGGACAGGGGGTTCGGGCCCACCCCTCCACTTT; CDR3 protein: CASSPGTGGSGPPLHF
D gene: -; clone size: -; J gene: TRBJ2-7; V gene: TRBV7-2; CDR3 DNA: TGTGCCAGCAGCCCTGGGACTTGGGGGGTGGAGGAGCAGTACTTC; CDR3 protein: CASSPGTWGVEEQYF
D gene: -; clone size: -; J gene: TRBJ1-4; V gene: TRBV4-3; CDR3 DNA: TGCGCCAGCAGCCAAACAGGGTCGCGGGAAAAACTGTTTTTT; CDR3 protein: CASSQTGSREKLFF
D gene: -; clone size: -; J gene: TRBJ1-5; V gene: TRBV7-2; CDR3 DNA: TGTGCCAGCAGTTCCGGCGGGGGGGCGAGTCAGCCCCAGCATTTT; CDR3 protein: CASSSGGGASQPQHF
D gene: -; clone size: -; J gene: TRBJ1-2; V gene: TRBV27; CDR3 DNA: TGTGCCAGCAGTCCGGGGAGCTATGGCTACACCTTC; CDR3 protein: CASSPGSYGYTF
D gene: TRBD1; clone size: -; J gene: TRBJ1-6; V gene: TRBV4-1; CDR3 DNA: TGCGCCAGCAGCCAAGAGGGGACAGGGAAAGACTCACCCCTCCACTTT; CDR3 protein: CASSQEGTGKDSPLHF
D gene: -; clone size: -; J gene: TRBJ2-2; V gene: TRBV19; CDR3 DNA: TGTGCCAGTAGTACAAATCTATGGACAGCTAACACCGGGGAGCTGTTTTTT; CDR3 protein: CASSTNLWTANTGELFF
D gene: -; clone size: -; J gene: TRBJ1-4; V gene: TRBV28; CDR3 DNA: TGTGCCAGCTTAAACACAGGGATGGGTACTAATGAAAAACTGTTTTTT; CDR3 protein: CASLNTGMGTNEKLFF
D gene: -; clone size: -; J gene: TRBJ1-4; V gene: TRBV20-1; CDR3 DNA: TGCAGTGCTAGTGACCCCTTTAATGAAAAACTGTTTTTT; CDR3 protein: CSASDPFNEKLFF
D gene: -; clone size: -; J gene: TRBJ2-7; V gene: TRBV28; CDR3 DNA: TGTGCCAGCAGGCTAACGGAGGCCCACGAGCAGTACTTC; CDR3 protein: CASRLTEAHEQYF
D gene: TRBD2; clone size: -; J gene: TRBJ2-7; V gene: TRBV12-3/TRBV12-4; CDR3 DNA: TGTGCCAGCAGTTTCGGGAGGGGCTACGAGCAGTACTTC; CDR3 protein: CASSFGRGYEQYF
D gene: TRBD2; clone size: -; J gene: TRBJ2-3; V gene: TRBV30; CDR3 DNA: TGTGCCTGGGGGGGGACTAGCGGCCCCACAGATACGCAGTATTTT; CDR3 protein: CAWGGTSGPTDTQYF
D gene: TRBD1; clone size: -; J gene: TRBJ1-4; V gene: TRBV7-9; CDR3 DNA: TGTGCCAGCAGCCGGAGAATAACAGGGGGTACAACTAATGAAAAACTGTTTTTT; CDR3 protein: CASSRRITGGTTNEKLFF
D gene: -; clone size: -; J gene: TRBJ1-2; V gene: TRBV5-5; CDR3 DNA: TGTGCCAGCAGCAGTATACGGGGTGACTATGGCTACACCTTC; CDR3 protein: CASSSIRGDYGYTF
D gene: -; clone size: -; J gene: TRBJ1-4; V gene: TRBV4-3; CDR3 DNA: TGCGCCAGCAGCCAACAGCTTATTTGGGGGGCAACTAATGAAAAACTGTTTTTT; CDR3 protein: CASSQQLIWGATNEKLFF
D gene: TRBD1; clone size: -; J gene: TRBJ1-3; V gene: TRBV9; CDR3 DNA: TGTGCCAGCAGCGTAGGGATTCAGACAGGGCCCATCTCTGGAAACACCATATATTTT; CDR3 protein: CASSVGIQTGPISGNTIYF
D gene: -; clone size: -; J gene: TRBJ1-5; V gene: TRBV19; CDR3 DNA: TGTGCCAGTAGTTCTGCAGGAAATCAGCCCCAGCATTTT; CDR3 protein: CASSSAGNQPQHF
D gene: TRBD1; clone size: -; J gene: TRBJ2-7; V gene: TRBV9; CDR3 DNA: TGTGCCAGCAGCCCGGGACAGAGTTCCTACGAGCAGTACTTC; CDR3 protein: CASSPGQSSYEQYF
D gene: TRBD1; clone size: -; J gene: TRBJ2-1; V gene: TRBV18; CDR3 DNA: TGTGCCAGCTCACCACCTCCGGGACAGGGTGACCCCTACAATGAGCAGTTCTTC; CDR3 protein: CASSPPPGQGDPYNEQFF
D gene: TRBD2; clone size: -; J gene: TRBJ2-5; V gene: TRBV30; CDR3 DNA: TGTGCCTGGGAACTCATTTCGGGACTAGCGGGGGAAGAGACCCAGTACTTC; CDR3 protein: CAWELISGLAGEETQYF
D gene: -; clone size: -; J gene: TRBJ2-3; V gene: TRBV3-1/TRBV3-2; CDR3 DNA: TGTGCCAGCGGCCGAAAGCCCACAGATACGCAGTATTTT; CDR3 protein: CASGRKPTDTQYF
D gene: -; clone size: once; J gene: TRBJ2-7; V gene: TRBV5-5; CDR3 DNA: TGTGCCAGCAGCTTGGATCCGGGGGTATTAGCATACGAGCAGTACTTC; CDR3 protein: CASSLDPGVLAYEQYF
D gene: TRBD1; clone size: -; J gene: TRBJ1-2; V gene: TRBV4-2; CDR3 DNA: TGTGCCAGCAGCCCAAGGGTTGGGACAGGGGAGGATGGCTACACCTTC; CDR3 protein: CASSPRVGTGEDGYTF
D gene: -; clone size: -; J gene: TRBJ1-1; V gene: TRBV4-1; CDR3 DNA: TGCGCCAGCAGCCCCCGAATAGGTGCGGGAGGTGAAGCTTTCTTT; CDR3 protein: CASSPRIGAGGEAFF